The 10 T cell receptor beta chains reported below all come from one sample, sequenced in a study of T cell responses to AZD1222 COVID-19 vaccine. Libraries were prepared by immunoSEQ multiplex PCR; TCRdb keeps only in-frame clonotypes and omits some of them. Among about 170,000 clones listed, less than 90% were seen once. The sequencing here drew on peripheral blood, taken on day 0 of AZD1222 vaccination. The receptors here all came from an adult in good health.

The chain is built from TRBV6-6 and TRBJ1-1; 9 bases agree with TRBD1. This CDR3 spans 16 amino acids. The V segment lost 2 bases and the J segment 1 base; nucleotides outside the gene matches: 5. CDR1 MNHNY and CDR2 SVGAGI come from the germline V gene (reference sequence). The CDR3 DNA reads as TGTGCCAGCAGTTACGAGACAGGGGGATCGAACACTGAAGCTTTCTTT. It yields the protein CASSYETGGSNTEAFF.

V is TRBV7-8 and J is TRBJ1-5; a possible D gene is TRBD1 (6 bases). The CDR3 length is 17 residues. V was cut by 5 bases and J by 0 bases, with 17 bases left in between. Germline assignment: CDR1 SGHVS and CDR2 FQNEAQ. CDR3 sequence reads: CASSPGGGQYSNQPQHF. The CDR3 bases are TGTGCCAGCAGCCCGGGCGGGGGGCAATATAGCAATCAGCCCCAGCATTTT.

The rearrangement uses TRBV30 and TRBJ1-1; the match to TRBD1 covers 7 bases. CDR1 is GTSNPN, CDR2 SVGIG, per germline (reference sequence). V dropped 2 bases and J dropped 4; count of bases not matched to a gene: 4. This CDR3 is built from 13 residues. The CDR3 spells CAWSNPGGTEAFF. The CDR3 DNA is TGTGCCTGGAGTAACCCAGGGGGCACTGAAGCTTTCTTT. Looking up the rest from reference TRBV30 and TRBJ1-1 gives the full variable domain: SQTIHQWPATLVQPVGSPLSLECTVEGTSNPNLYWYRQAAGRGLQLLFYSVGIGQISSEVPQNLSASRPQDRQFILSSKKLLLSDSGFYLCAWSNPGGTEAFFGQGTRLTVV.

This chain uses TRBV7-9 with TRBJ1-1; D gene uncertain. The CDR3 spans 14 residues. V was cut by 0 bases and J by 9 bases, with 14 bases left in between. The germline CDR1 and CDR2 sequences are SEHNR and FQNEAQ (reference sequence). Here the CDR3 DNA reads TGTGCCAGCAGCTTAGCTCACGAGACCGATCAAGCTTTCTTT. This encodes CASSLAHETDQAFF.

The chain recombines TRBV27 with TRBJ1-6; 7 bases align to TRBD1. CDR3 size: 14 residues. Germline assignment: CDR1 MNHEY and CDR2 SMNVEV (reference sequence). V lost 4 bases, J lost 6 bases, and 3 bases stayed unmatched. CDR3 bases: TGTGCCAGCAGTTCGGGGACAGTTAATTCACCCCTCCACTTT. This sequence encodes CASSSGTVNSPLHF.

The chain couples TRBV19 to TRBJ1-5, with a tentative D call TRBD1 (5 bases). The V end was cut by 3 bases, the J end by 2 bases, with 11 bases between. Germline-derived CDR1 and CDR2 are LNHDA and SQIVND (reference sequence). The CDR3 sequence is 15 residues long. The CDR3 coding sequence is TGTGCCAGTAGTATCGGAAGGGGTGGCAATCAGCCCCAGCATTTT. Residues: CASSIGRGGNQPQHF. The full variable domain, in which reference TRBV19 and TRBJ1-5 provide the parts outside the CDR3, is DGGITQSPKYLFRKEGQNVTLSCEQNLNHDAMYWYRQDPGQGLRLIYYSQIVNDFQKGDIAEGYSVSREKKESFPLTVTSAQKNPTAFYLCASSIGRGGNQPQHFGDGTRLSIL.

The gene calls are TRBV4-1 and TRBJ2-3; 9 positions agree with TRBD2. CDR1 is MGHRA and CDR2 is YSYEKL in the germline V gene. Unmatched junction bases numbered 6, after V lost 0 bases and J lost 5 bases. CDR3 length equals 16 residues. Here the CDR3 DNA reads TGCGCCAGCAGCCAAGATAGCGGGGGAAGAGGAGATACGCAGTATTTT. The encoded protein is CASSQDSGGRGDTQYF.

This clone has just a few counts. This rearrangement joins TRBV24-1 to TRBJ1-2; tentatively, D is TRBD1 (6 bases). CDR1 and CDR2 from the germline V gene are KGHDR and SFDVKD. The length of the CDR3 is 15 residues. V lost 2 bases, J lost 3 bases, and 12 bases lay in between. This chain's CDR3 is CATSDYRAGDYGYTF. The CDR3 DNA reads as TGTGCCACCAGTGATTACAGGGCTGGGGACTATGGCTACACCTTC.

The V and J genes are TRBV7-9 and TRBJ1-6, with TRBD1 identical over 8 bases. The CDR3 sequence is 15 residues long. CDR1 and CDR2 from the germline V gene are SEHNR and FQNEAQ (reference sequence). V trimming: 3 bases; J trimming: 5 bases; junction bases outside the gene matches: 3. CDR3 bases: TGTGCCAGCAGCTTGAGGACAGGGCATAATTCACCCCTCCACTTT. Encoded protein: CASSLRTGHNSPLHF. Full variable domain (remainder filled in from reference TRBV7-9 and TRBJ1-6): DTGVSQNPRHKITKRGQNVTFRCDPISEHNRLYWYRQTLGQGPEFLTYFQNEAQLEKSRLLSDRFSAERPKGSFSTLEIQRTEQGDSAMYLCASSLRTGHNSPLHFGNGTRLTVT.

This chain links TRBV4-1 with TRBJ2-3, with D maybe TRBD2 (6 bases). V lost 2 bases and J lost 0, with 24 bases in between. The germline V gene encodes CDR1 MGHRA and CDR2 YSYEKL. This CDR3 contains 20 residues. CDR3 in DNA: TGCGCCAGCAGCCAACCTTCCCTGGCTAGGCGGGGTTCTAGCACAGATACGCAGTATTTT. This encodes CASSQPSLARRGSSTDTQYF.